Listed below are T cell receptor beta chains from one sample, sequenced in a study of blood T cell repertoires in COVID-19. Assay used: immunoSEQ multiplex PCR; TCRdb lists only in-frame clones, some missing. The repertoire holds 200,000 to 250,000 clones, 85% seen once, with roughly 5.3% in the top ten. Sequenced input: peripheral blood. The receptor source for this set is a man aged 50-59 years with COVID-19, enrolled during active disease. Each CDR3 is given with its conserved first and last residue. The D gene is left open where the match is weak. Rows may omit the clone size; those that give it use once, few, many or a size class.

D gene	V gene	J gene	clone size	CDR3 DNA	CDR3 protein
NA	TRBV28	TRBJ2-1	NA	TGTGCCAGCAGTGGCAGGGGAAACAATGAGCAGTTCTTC	CASSGRGNNEQFF
NA	TRBV11-3	TRBJ1-1	NA	TGTGCCAGCAGCTTAGACAGGGGCACTGAAGCTTTCTTT	CASSLDRGTEAFF
TRBD1	TRBV6-5	TRBJ1-5	NA	TGTGCCAGCAGGAGGGGGCAAGGCAATCAGCCCCAGCATTTT	CASRRGQGNQPQHF
TRBD2	TRBV2	TRBJ2-2	NA	TGTGCCAGCAGTACTAGCGGGGGGCGAAACGGGGAGCTGTTTTTT	CASSTSGGRNGELFF
TRBD2	TRBV28	TRBJ2-7	NA	TGTGCCAGCAGTTTATTCCGGGGGGGCGGCGAGCAGTACTTC	CASSLFRGGGEQYF
NA	TRBV19	TRBJ1-5	NA	TGTGCCAGTAGTATGGGGACTCGCCATCAGCCCCAGCATTTT	CASSMGTRHQPQHF
NA	TRBV19	TRBJ2-1	NA	TGTGCCAGTAGTATAGACACTTTCTACAATGAGCAGTTCTTC	CASSIDTFYNEQFF
NA	TRBV19	TRBJ1-6	NA	TGTGCCAGTAGTGGGAGGACGGGGTTTTCACCCCTCCACTTT	CASSGRTGFSPLHF
TRBD1	TRBV19	TRBJ1-6	once	TGTGCCAGTAGCGTGACAGGGAAATCACCCCTCCACTTT	CASSVTGKSPLHF
NA	TRBV19	TRBJ2-1	NA	TGTGCCAGTAGTGCAGTAGCGTGGAATGAGCAGTTCTTC	CASSAVAWNEQFF
TRBD2	TRBV9	TRBJ2-2	NA	TGTGCCAGCAGCGTCACGGGGGGGCACACCGGGGAGCTGTTTTTT	CASSVTGGHTGELFF
NA	TRBV4-2	TRBJ2-7	NA	TGTGCCAGCAGCCAAGGGGCAGTCTACGAGCAGTACTTC	CASSQGAVYEQYF
TRBD1	TRBV7-7	TRBJ2-5	NA	TGTGCTAGCAGCTCTGGACAGGGGGTGGAGACCCAGTACTTC	CASSSGQGVETQYF
NA	TRBV4-3	TRBJ1-4	NA	TGCGCCAGCAGCCAAGATAGAGGAAGGAATGAAAAACTGTTTTTT	CASSQDRGRNEKLFF
NA	TRBV7-2	TRBJ2-2	NA	TGTGCCAGCAGCTTAGCGGGGGGAAACACCGGGGAGCTGTTTTTT	CASSLAGGNTGELFF
NA	TRBV11-3	TRBJ2-1	NA	TGTGCCAGCAGCTTATCAGGGCAGGGTACCTACAATGAGCAGTTCTTC	CASSLSGQGTYNEQFF
NA	TRBV24-1	TRBJ2-2	many	TGTGCCACCAGTGAGGCCTACGTAGGGGCTGGGGAGCTGTTTTTT	CATSEAYVGAGELFF
TRBD1	TRBV5-1	TRBJ2-5	NA	TGCGCCAGCAGCTTGGGGGGCAGGGGGATAAAAGAGACCCAGTACTTC	CASSLGGRGIKETQYF
NA	TRBV7-3	TRBJ2-7	NA	TGTGCCAGCAGCTTGGGCCCGTCATTCGGCGAGCAGTACTTC	CASSLGPSFGEQYF
TRBD1	TRBV5-6	TRBJ1-3	NA	TGTGCCAGCAGCTTGTTGGGACAGGGGCGAAGGGGTCTTGGAAACACCATATATTTT	CASSLLGQGRRGLGNTIYF
NA	TRBV19	TRBJ1-5	NA	TGTGCCAGTAGGGACGACAGAAGCAATCAGCCCCAGCATTTT	CASRDDRSNQPQHF
NA	TRBV5-1	TRBJ1-1	NA	TGCGCCAGCAGCTTATCGGTCCCGTACACTGAAGCTTTCTTT	CASSLSVPYTEAFF
NA	TRBV4-2	TRBJ1-3	NA	TGTGCCAGCAGCCAAGATTTAGGGGGATCTGGAAACACCATATATTTT	CASSQDLGGSGNTIYF
NA	TRBV5-1	TRBJ2-6	NA	TGCGCCAGCACCCCTAACAGGGTCGCTGGGGCCAACGTCCTGACTTTC	CASTPNRVAGANVLTF
TRBD1	TRBV20-1	TRBJ1-2	NA	TGCAGTGCTAGTAGGGTCAGGAACCGGAGAGACAGGGCCTATGGCTACACCTTC	CSASRVRNRRDRAYGYTF
NA	TRBV5-1	TRBJ2-2	NA	TGCGCCAGCAGCTTACAAACGAACACCGGGGAGCTGTTTTTT	CASSLQTNTGELFF
NA	TRBV18	TRBJ1-1	once	TGTGCCAGCTCACCACTGGGGGAGGTCGGCACTGAAGCTTTCTTT	CASSPLGEVGTEAFF
NA	TRBV6-2/TRBV6-3	TRBJ2-7	NA	TGTGCCAGCAGTTACTCAAGCGCAGCCTCCTACGAGCAGTACTTC	CASSYSSAASYEQYF
NA	TRBV6-6	TRBJ2-7	NA	TGTGCCAGCAGTTACTCGATCCCGGGGTTGGACGAGCAGTACTTC	CASSYSIPGLDEQYF
TRBD2	TRBV28	TRBJ2-7	NA	TGTGCCAGCAGAAGGGGAGGGCTGAACGAGCAGTACTTC	CASRRGGLNEQYF